This T cell receptor beta chain was sequenced for a study of vaccination and CD4 T cells after COVID-19. Background on the study: Convalescent donors were composed of six males and four females, of whom two were Hispanic. Overlapping spike peptides of SARS-CoV-2, HCoV-NL63, HCoV-OC43 and HCoV-229E stimulated the cells. General study results and limits: In median terms, SARS-CoV-2-reactive clonotypes went from about 20 to 38, a nonsignificant rise.

This clonotype came up a few times. Antigen unknown. Treatment noted: roughly ten-day PBMC culture with coronavirus spike peptide pools or control peptides (ViraFEST assay). Trimming removed 3 bases from V and 6 bases from J, with 27 bases in between. Germline assignment: CDR1 DFQATT and CDR2 SNEGSKA (reference sequence). The CDR3 contains 17 residues. With the Oncomine TCR Beta short-read assay, DNA from cultured CD4+ T cells was sequenced. Genomic DNA was isolated from CD4+ T cells that had been cultured. TCRdb used MiXCR to reprocess the PCR reads, holding one entry per CDR3 protein. The repertoire holds 20,000 or so distinct CDR3 sequences, 20% to 25% seen once, with around 7.9% in the top ten.

The TCR was taken from a human donor with COVID-19. The rearrangement links TRBV20-1 to TRBJ2-7; either TRBD1 or TRBD2 may supply D (5 bases each). Sequencing was done on a sample of cultured CD4+ T cells from blood. The CDR3: CSARAQAGTRGRREQYF. In DNA, the CDR3 is TGCAGTGCTAGGGCACAAGCCGGGACCCGGGGACGTCGCGAGCAGTACTTC.